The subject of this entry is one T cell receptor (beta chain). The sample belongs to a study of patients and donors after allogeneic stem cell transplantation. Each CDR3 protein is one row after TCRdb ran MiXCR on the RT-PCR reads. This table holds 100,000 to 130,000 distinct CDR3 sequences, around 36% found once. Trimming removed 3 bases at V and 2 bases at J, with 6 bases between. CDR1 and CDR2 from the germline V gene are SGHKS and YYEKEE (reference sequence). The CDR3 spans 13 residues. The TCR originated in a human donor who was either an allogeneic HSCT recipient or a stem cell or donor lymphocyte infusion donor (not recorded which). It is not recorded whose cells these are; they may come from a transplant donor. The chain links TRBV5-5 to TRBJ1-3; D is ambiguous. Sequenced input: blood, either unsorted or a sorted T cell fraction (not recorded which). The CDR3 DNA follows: TGTGCCAGCAGCTCCCGCCCTGGAAACACCATATATTTT. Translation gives CASSSRPGNTIYF. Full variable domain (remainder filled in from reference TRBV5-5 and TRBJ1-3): DAGVTQSPTHLIKTRGQQVTLRCSPISGHKSVSWYQQVLGQGPQFIFQYYEKEERGRGNFPDRFSARQFPNYSSELNVNALLLGDSALYLCASSSRPGNTIYFGEGSWLTVV.